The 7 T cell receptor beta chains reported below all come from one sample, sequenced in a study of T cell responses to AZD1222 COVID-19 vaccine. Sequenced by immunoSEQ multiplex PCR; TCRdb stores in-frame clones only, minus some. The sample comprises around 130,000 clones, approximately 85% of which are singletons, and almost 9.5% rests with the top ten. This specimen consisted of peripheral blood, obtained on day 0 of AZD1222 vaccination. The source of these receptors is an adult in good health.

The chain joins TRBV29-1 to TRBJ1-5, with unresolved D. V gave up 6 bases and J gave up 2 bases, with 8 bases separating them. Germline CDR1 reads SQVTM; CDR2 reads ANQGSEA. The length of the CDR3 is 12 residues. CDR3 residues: CSVGFGNQPQHF. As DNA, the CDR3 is TGCAGCGTGGGATTTGGCAATCAGCCCCAGCATTTT.

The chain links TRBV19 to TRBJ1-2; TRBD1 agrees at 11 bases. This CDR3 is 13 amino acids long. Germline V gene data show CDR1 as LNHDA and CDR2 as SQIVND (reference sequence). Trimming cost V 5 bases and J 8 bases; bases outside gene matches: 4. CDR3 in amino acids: CASSGTGGEGYTF. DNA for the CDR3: TGTGCCAGTAGTGGGACAGGGGGAGAAGGCTACACCTTC.

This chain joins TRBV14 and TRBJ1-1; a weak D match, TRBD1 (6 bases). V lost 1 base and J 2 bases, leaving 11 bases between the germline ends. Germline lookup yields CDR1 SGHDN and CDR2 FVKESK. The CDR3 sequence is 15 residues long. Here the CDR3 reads CASSQVGGFNTEAFF. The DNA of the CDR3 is TGTGCCAGCAGCCAAGTAGGGGGGTTTAACACTGAAGCTTTCTTT.

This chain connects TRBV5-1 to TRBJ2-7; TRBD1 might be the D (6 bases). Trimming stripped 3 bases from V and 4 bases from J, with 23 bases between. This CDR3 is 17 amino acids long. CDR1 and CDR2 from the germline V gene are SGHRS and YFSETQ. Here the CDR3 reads CASSWNPTGTLSYEQYF. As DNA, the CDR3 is TGCGCCAGCAGCTGGAATCCTACAGGGACCCTAAGTTACGAGCAGTACTTC.

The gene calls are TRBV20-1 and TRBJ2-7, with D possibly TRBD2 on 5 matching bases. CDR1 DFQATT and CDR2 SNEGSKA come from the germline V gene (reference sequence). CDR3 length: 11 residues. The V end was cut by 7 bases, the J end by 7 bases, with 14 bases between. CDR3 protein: CSVHLGGEQYF. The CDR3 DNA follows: TGCAGTGTGCATCTAGGAGGAGAGCAGTACTTC.

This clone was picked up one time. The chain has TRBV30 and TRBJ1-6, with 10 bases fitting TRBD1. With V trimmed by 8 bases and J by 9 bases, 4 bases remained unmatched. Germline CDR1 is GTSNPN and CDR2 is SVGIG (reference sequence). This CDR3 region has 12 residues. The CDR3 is CAAGQGISPLHF. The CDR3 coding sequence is TGTGCCGCGGGACAGGGGATTTCACCCCTCCACTTT.

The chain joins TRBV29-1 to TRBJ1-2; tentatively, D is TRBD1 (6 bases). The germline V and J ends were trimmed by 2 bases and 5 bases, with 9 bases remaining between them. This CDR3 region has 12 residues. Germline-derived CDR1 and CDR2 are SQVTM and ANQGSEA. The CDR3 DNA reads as TGCAGCGTTGAAAACAGGGTATATGGCTACACCTTC. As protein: CSVENRVYGYTF.